This TCR beta chain was obtained from a study of early stage breast cancer tumors. This CDR3 contains 12 residues. Per germline, CDR1 SGHNT and CDR2 YYREEE (reference sequence). Deletions cut 4 bases from V and 5 bases from J, with 6 bases between. Method: immunoSEQ multiplex PCR; TCRdb's copy keeps in-frame clones and lacks some. The repertoire has some 36,000 clones, less than 80% of them found once; the top ten carry about 7%. Sequenced sample: blood. This receptor was taken from a person aged 55 to 70 with breast cancer. V is TRBV5-4 and J is TRBJ2-2, with no clear D. CDR3 in DNA: TGTGCCAGCAGCCCCGGGACCGGGGAGCTGTTTTTT. Translation: CASSPGTGELFF.